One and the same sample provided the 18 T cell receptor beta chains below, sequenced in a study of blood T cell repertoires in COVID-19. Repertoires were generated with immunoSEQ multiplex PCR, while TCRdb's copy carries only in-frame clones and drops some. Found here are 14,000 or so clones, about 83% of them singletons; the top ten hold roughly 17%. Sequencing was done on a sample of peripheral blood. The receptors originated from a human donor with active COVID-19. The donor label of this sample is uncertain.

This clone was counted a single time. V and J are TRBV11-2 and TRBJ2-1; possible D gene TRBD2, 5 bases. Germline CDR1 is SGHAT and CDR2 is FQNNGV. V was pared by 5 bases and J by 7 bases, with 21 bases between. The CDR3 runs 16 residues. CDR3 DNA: TGTGCCAGCAGCGGCTTCCGAGGGAGAACGAATAATGAGCAGTTCTTC. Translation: CASSGFRGRTNNEQFF.

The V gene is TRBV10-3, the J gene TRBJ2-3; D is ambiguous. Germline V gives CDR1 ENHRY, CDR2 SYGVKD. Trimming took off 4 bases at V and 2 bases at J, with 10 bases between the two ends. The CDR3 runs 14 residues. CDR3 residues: CAISGSQNTDTQYF. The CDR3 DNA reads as TGTGCCATCAGTGGTTCGCAGAACACAGATACGCAGTATTTT.

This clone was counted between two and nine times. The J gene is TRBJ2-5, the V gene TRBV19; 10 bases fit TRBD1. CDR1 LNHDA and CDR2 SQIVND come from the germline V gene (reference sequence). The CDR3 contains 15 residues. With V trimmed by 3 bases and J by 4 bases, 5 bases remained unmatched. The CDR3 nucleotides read TGTGCCAGTAGTATCATGACAGGGGGCCGAGAGACCCAGTACTTC. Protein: CASSIMTGGRETQYF.

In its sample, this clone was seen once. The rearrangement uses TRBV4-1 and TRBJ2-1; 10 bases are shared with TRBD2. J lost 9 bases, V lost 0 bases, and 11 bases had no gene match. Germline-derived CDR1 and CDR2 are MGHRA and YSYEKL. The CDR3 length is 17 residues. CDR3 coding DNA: TGCGCCAGCAGCCAAGACCTACTAGCGGGGATCCTAAGTGAGCAGTTCTTC. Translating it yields CASSQDLLAGILSEQFF.

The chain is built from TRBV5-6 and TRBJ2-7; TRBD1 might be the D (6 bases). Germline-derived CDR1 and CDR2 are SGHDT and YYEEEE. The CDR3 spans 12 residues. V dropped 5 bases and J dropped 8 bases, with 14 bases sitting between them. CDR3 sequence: CASSSHRVQQYF. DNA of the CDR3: TGTGCCAGCAGTTCACACAGGGTGCAGCAGTACTTC.

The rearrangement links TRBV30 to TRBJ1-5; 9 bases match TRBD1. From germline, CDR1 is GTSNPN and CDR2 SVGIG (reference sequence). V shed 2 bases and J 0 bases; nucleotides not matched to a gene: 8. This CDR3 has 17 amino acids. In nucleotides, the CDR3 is TGTGCCTGGAGTACGGGGGACAGGGCCCTTAGCAATCAGCCCCAGCATTTT. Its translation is CAWSTGDRALSNQPQHF.

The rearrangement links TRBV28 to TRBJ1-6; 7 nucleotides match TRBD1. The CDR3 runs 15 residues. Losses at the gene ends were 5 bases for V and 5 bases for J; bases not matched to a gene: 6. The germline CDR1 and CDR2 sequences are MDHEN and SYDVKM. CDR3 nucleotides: TGTGCCAGCAGTCAGGGGGGTCTAGATAATTCACCCCTCCACTTT. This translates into CASSQGGLDNSPLHF.

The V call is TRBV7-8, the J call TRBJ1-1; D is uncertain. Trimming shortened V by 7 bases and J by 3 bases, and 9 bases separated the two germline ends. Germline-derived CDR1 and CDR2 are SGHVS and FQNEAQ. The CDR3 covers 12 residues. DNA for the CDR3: TGTGCCAGCAACAAAGTCGACACTGAAGCTTTCTTT. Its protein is CASNKVDTEAFF. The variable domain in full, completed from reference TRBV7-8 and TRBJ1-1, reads GAGVSQSPRYKVAKRGQDVALRCDPISGHVSLFWYQQALGQGPEFLTYFQNEAQLDKSGLPSDRFFAERPEGSVSTLKIQRTQQEDSAVYLCASNKVDTEAFFGQGTRLTVV.

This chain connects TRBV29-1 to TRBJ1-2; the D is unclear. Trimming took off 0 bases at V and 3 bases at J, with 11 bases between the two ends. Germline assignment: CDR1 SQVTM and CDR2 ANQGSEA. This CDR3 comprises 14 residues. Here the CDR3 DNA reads TGCAGCGTTGAAGATAACGGTCTCGACTATGGCTACACCTTC. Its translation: CSVEDNGLDYGYTF.

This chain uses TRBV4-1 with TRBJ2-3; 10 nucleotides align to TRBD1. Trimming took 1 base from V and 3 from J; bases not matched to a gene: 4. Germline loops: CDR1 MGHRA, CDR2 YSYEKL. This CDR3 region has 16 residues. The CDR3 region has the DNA TGCGCCAGCAGCCAAGGGAGGACAGGGGGGACAGATACGCAGTATTTT. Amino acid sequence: CASSQGRTGGTDTQYF.

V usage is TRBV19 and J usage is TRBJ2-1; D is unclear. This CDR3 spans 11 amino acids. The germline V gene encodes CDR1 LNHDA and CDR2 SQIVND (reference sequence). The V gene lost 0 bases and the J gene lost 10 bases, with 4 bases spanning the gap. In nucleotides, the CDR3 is TGTGCCAGTAGTATAGAGCGGGAGCAGTTCTTC. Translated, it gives CASSIEREQFF.

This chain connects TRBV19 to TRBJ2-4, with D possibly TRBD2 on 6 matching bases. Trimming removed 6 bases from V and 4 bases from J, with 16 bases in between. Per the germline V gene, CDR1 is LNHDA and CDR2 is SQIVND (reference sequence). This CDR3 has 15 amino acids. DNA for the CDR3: TGTGCCAGTAGGAAAACCGGGACTCCAAAAAACATTCAGTACTTC. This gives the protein CASRKTGTPKNIQYF.

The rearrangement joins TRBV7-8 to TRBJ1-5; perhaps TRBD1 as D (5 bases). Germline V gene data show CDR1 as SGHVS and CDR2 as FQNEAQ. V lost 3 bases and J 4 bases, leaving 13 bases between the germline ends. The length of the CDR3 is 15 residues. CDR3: CASSFYSGGNQPQHF. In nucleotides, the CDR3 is TGTGCCAGCAGCTTTTATTCTGGGGGGAATCAGCCCCAGCATTTT.

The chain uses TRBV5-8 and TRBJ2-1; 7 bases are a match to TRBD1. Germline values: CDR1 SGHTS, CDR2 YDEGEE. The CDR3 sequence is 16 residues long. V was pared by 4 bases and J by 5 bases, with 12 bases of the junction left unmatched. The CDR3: CASSRNRDRVDNEQFF. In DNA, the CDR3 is TGTGCCAGCAGCCGGAACCGAGACAGGGTGGACAATGAGCAGTTCTTC.

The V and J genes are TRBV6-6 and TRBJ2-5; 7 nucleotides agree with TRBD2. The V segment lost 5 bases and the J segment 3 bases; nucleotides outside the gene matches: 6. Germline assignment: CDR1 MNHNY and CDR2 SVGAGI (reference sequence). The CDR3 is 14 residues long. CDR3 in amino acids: CASSRELAKETQYF. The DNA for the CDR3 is TGTGCCAGCAGTAGGGAACTAGCGAAAGAGACCCAGTACTTC.

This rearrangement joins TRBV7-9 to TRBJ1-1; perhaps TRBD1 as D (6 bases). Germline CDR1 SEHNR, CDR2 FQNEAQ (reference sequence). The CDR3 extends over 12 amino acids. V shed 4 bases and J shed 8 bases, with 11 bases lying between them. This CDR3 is CASSYRDIEAFF. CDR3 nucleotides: TGTGCCAGCAGCTACCGGGACATAGAAGCTTTCTTT. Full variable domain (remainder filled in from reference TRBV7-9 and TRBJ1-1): DTGVSQNPRHKITKRGQNVTFRCDPISEHNRLYWYRQTLGQGPEFLTYFQNEAQLEKSRLLSDRFSAERPKGSFSTLEIQRTEQGDSAMYLCASSYRDIEAFFGQGTRLTVV.

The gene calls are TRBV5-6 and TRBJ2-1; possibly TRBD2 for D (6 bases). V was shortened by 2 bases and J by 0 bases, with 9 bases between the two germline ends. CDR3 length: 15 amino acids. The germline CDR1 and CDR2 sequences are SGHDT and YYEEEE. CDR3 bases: TGTGCCAGCAGCTTAGGCGGGATCTCCTACAATGAGCAGTTCTTC. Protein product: CASSLGGISYNEQFF. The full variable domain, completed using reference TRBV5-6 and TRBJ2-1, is DAGVTQSPTHLIKTRGQQVTLRCSPKSGHDTVSWYQQALGQGPQFIFQYYEEEERQRGNFPDRFSGHQFPNYSSELNVNALLLGDSALYLCASSLGGISYNEQFFGPGTRLTVL.

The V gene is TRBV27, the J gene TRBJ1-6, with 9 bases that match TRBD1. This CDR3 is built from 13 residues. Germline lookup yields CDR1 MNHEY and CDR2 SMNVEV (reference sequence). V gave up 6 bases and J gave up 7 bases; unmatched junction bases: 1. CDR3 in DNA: TGTGCCAGCAGAGGACAGGGGAATTCACCCCTCCACTTT. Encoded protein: CASRGQGNSPLHF.